This passage covers 13 T cell receptor beta chains from one sample sequenced in a study of CD8+ T cells in alopecia areata. Treatment reported: oral pan-JAK inhibitor, 5-10 mg twice daily. Once RNA had been extracted, it was reverse transcribed into cDNA to act as the sequencing template. Method: immunoSEQ multiplex PCR; TCRdb's copy keeps in-frame clones and lacks some. The table lists 200,000 to 250,000 clones, roughly 56% of them singletons. Specimen: CD4+ T cells sorted from blood, collected at week 4, from a patient treated with tofacitinib. The receptors were gathered from a human donor with alopecia areata.

This rearrangement joins TRBV5-1 to TRBJ2-4, with D perhaps being TRBD1 or TRBD2 (6 bases each). The CDR3 runs 13 residues. V lost 7 bases, J lost 5 bases, and 13 bases lay in between. Germline CDR1 SGHRS, CDR2 YFSETQ. CDR3 sequence reads: CASSLGGQNIQYF. The CDR3 coding sequence is TGCGCCAGCTCTCTGGGGGGCCAAAACATTCAGTACTTC.

This clone was seen just once. The chain carries TRBV29-1 and TRBJ2-1; 9 bases match TRBD1. With 5 bases clipped from V and 0 bases from J, the junction kept 17 bases outside the gene matches. Germline V CDR1 and CDR2: SQVTM, ANQGSEA. This CDR3 is built from 19 residues. The CDR3 region is CSVRTGGDWLSSSYNEQFF. DNA of the CDR3: TGCAGCGTTAGAACAGGGGGCGACTGGTTGAGTAGCTCCTACAATGAGCAGTTCTTC.

This chain uses TRBV7-9 with TRBJ2-5; no definite D call. Germline V gene sequence: CDR1 SEHNR, CDR2 FQNEAQ (reference sequence). V lost 1 base, J lost 2 bases, and 17 bases lay in between. This CDR3 has 17 amino acids. The CDR3 DNA sequence: TGTGCCAGCAGCTTAGTGGACGGCAGGCCCCTTCAAGAGACCCAGTACTTC. Translating gives CASSLVDGRPLQETQYF. The complete variable domain, with remaining parts taken from reference TRBV7-9 and TRBJ2-5, reads DTGVSQNPRHKITKRGQNVTFRCDPISEHNRLYWYRQTLGQGPEFLTYFQNEAQLEKSRLLSDRFSAERPKGSFSTLEIQRTEQGDSAMYLCASSLVDGRPLQETQYFGPGTRLLVL.

As DNA, the CDR3 is TGCAGTGCTACCGACAGAAAAAAACTGTTTTTT. Its translation is CSATDRKKLFF. V and J are TRBV20-1 and TRBJ1-4, with D possibly TRBD1 on 5 matching bases. The V end was cut by 4 bases, the J end by 9 bases, with 9 bases between. The CDR3 spans 11 residues. Germline CDR1 is DFQATT and CDR2 is SNEGSKA (reference sequence).

This clone was observed once. The V and J genes are TRBV2 and TRBJ1-2; TRBD1 is a possible D gene (5 bases). Trimming shortened V by 6 bases and J by 2 bases, and 10 bases separated the two germline ends. This CDR3 has 13 residues. Germline values: CDR1 SNHLY, CDR2 FYNNEI. The CDR3 region has the DNA TGTGCCAGCAGGGGGCCGATCAACTATGGCTACACCTTC. Protein sequence: CASRGPINYGYTF.

The chain carries TRBV6-6 and TRBJ1-1; 7 nucleotides agree with TRBD1. The germline V gene has CDR1 MNHNY and CDR2 SVGAGI (reference sequence). V trimming: 4 bases; J trimming: 1 base; junction bases outside the gene matches: 6. The CDR3 sequence is 15 residues long. CDR3 coding DNA: TGTGCCAGCAGTTCCACAGGGGAGGGGAACACTGAAGCTTTCTTT. Translation gives CASSSTGEGNTEAFF.

J is TRBJ2-3 and V is TRBV10-2; no reliable D call. V was cut by 0 bases and J by 5 bases, with 3 bases left in between. This CDR3 has 12 amino acids. Germline V lookup: CDR1 WSHSY, CDR2 SAAADI. CDR3: CASSESRDTQYF. CDR3 in DNA: TGCGCCAGCAGTGAGTCACGAGATACGCAGTATTTT.

The chain has TRBV6-4 and TRBJ2-3; 12 bases map to TRBD2. CDR1 MRHNA and CDR2 SNTAGT come from the germline V gene. This CDR3 has 13 residues. Germline trimming cut 9 bases from V and 7 bases from J; bases unmatched to any gene: 5. The CDR3 DNA sequence: TGTGCCAGGCTAGCGGGGGGGCCAAATACGCAGTATTTT. This gives the protein CARLAGGPNTQYF.

This clone has only a few counts. This chain links TRBV4-3 with TRBJ1-1; weak D call: TRBD1 (6 bases). CDR3 length: 12 amino acids. CDR1 and CDR2 (germline): LGHNA, YSLEER. V lost 1 base and J lost 10, with 10 bases in between. CDR3: CASSQGGTRAFF. CDR3 bases: TGCGCCAGCAGCCAAGGCGGGACAAGAGCTTTCTTT.

This rearrangement joins TRBV10-3 to TRBJ2-5, with a possible D match to TRBD1 (6 bases). The V and J ends lost 5 bases and 1 base respectively, with 14 bases between them. This CDR3 comprises 15 residues. The germline V gene has CDR1 ENHRY and CDR2 SYGVKD. The CDR3 nucleotides are TGTGCCATCAGTCAAACGGACAGTTCCCAAGAGACCCAGTACTTC. It is translated as CAISQTDSSQETQYF.

Ten or more counts support this clone. V is TRBV18 and J is TRBJ2-3; D is ambiguous. The CDR3 is 14 amino acids. Germline V lookup: CDR1 KGHSH, CDR2 LQKENI. V lost 2 bases and J lost 5, with 11 bases in between. The CDR3 loop reads CASSPRQSLDTQYF. The CDR3 DNA follows: TGTGCCAGCTCACCAAGGCAGAGTTTAGATACGCAGTATTTT. The variable domain in full, with the rest retrieved from reference TRBV18 and TRBJ2-3, is NAGVMQNPRHLVRRRGQEARLRCSPMKGHSHVYWYRQLPEEGLKFMVYLQKENIIDESGMPKERFSAEFPKEGPSILRIQQVVRGDSAAYFCASSPRQSLDTQYFGPGTRLTVL.

As for this clone: The same CDR3 also results from other DNA sequences found in this sample. The chain couples TRBV9 to TRBJ2-6; no clear D gene. This CDR3 has 15 amino acids. Looked up from germline, CDR1 is SGDLS and CDR2 is YYNGEE. V gave up 0 bases and J gave up 4 bases, with 8 bases separating them. CDR3 nucleotides: TGTGCCAGCAGCGTAGGAGGATCGGGGGCCAACGTCCTGACTTTC. It specifies CASSVGGSGANVLTF.

This chain uses TRBV29-1 with TRBJ2-3, with 10 bases lining up with TRBD1. The trim removed 4 bases at V and 6 bases at J, leaving 4 bases unmatched. CDR3 length: 13 residues. The germline V gene has CDR1 SQVTM and CDR2 ANQGSEA. The CDR3 bases are TGCAGCGTTGGCCGGACAGGGGGGGATACGCAGTATTTT. This translates into CSVGRTGGDTQYF.